The 25 T cell receptor beta chains below come from one sample, sequenced in a study of shared clonotypes between healthy human individuals. Some clones are missing from TCRdb's copy, which holds only in-frame ones; the method was immunoSEQ multiplex PCR. The profile shows 1 million to 1.2 million clones, 60% to 80% of them singletons. Source material: memory CD4+ T cells from PBMCs. Stated subset: CD45RA-negative fraction. The source of these receptors is a man aged 18 to 30 in good health. Some clones in this sample may be carry-over from other donors' samples.

The chain recombines TRBV28 with TRBJ2-1, with 7 nucleotides matching TRBD1. Germline trimming cut 6 bases from V and 3 bases from J; bases unmatched to any gene: 8. Germline V gene data show CDR1 as MDHEN and CDR2 as SYDVKM. The CDR3 length is 15 residues. The CDR3 sequence is CASSRRQGLYNEQFF. For the CDR3, the DNA is TGTGCCAGCAGCCGCCGACAGGGCCTCTACAATGAGCAGTTCTTC.

The chain has TRBV5-6 and TRBJ1-2; 7 nucleotides line up with TRBD1. Germline V gene data show CDR1 as SGHDT and CDR2 as YYEEEE. CDR3 length: 15 amino acids. The V gene end was trimmed by 0 bases and the J gene end by 4 bases; junction bases not matched to a gene: 6. The CDR3 DNA follows: TGTGCCAGCAGCTTGGCGTGGGGACAGTTCTATGGCTACACCTTC. As protein: CASSLAWGQFYGYTF.

The rearrangement joins TRBV19 to TRBJ1-5, with D unclear. Trimming cost V 6 bases and J 6 bases, with 9 bases left between them. This CDR3 contains 12 residues. CDR1 and CDR2 from the germline V gene are LNHDA and SQIVND (reference sequence). As DNA, the CDR3 is TGTGCCAGTAGCTTACAAATTCAGCCCCAGCATTTT. The encoded protein is CASSLQIQPQHF.

The rearrangement joins TRBV29-1 to TRBJ2-7; D might be TRBD1 (5 bases). The CDR3 has 12 amino acids. The V gene lost 5 bases and the J gene lost 2 bases, with 10 bases spanning the gap. Looked up from germline, CDR1 is SQVTM and CDR2 is ANQGSEA. CDR3 coding DNA: TGCAGCGTTCAGGGATCGGCCTACGAGCAGTACTTC. Its translation: CSVQGSAYEQYF.

Points on this clone: This same CDR3 is encoded by further DNA sequences in the sample. The chain has TRBV28 and TRBJ2-1; weak D call: TRBD1 (6 bases). The CDR3 extends over 14 amino acids. Germline assignment: CDR1 MDHEN and CDR2 SYDVKM. With 5 bases removed from V and 1 base from J, the gap between germline ends came to 9 bases. DNA of the CDR3: TGTGCCAGCAGTCGGACAGCGTCCTACAATGAGCAGTTCTTC. It translates to CASSRTASYNEQFF.

The genes are TRBV5-1 and TRBJ2-1, with D possibly being TRBD1 (7 bases). V lost 6 bases and J 4 bases, leaving 14 bases between the germline ends. The germline CDR1 and CDR2 sequences are SGHRS and YFSETQ. This CDR3 region has 14 residues. The CDR3 DNA sequence: TGCGCCAGCAAGAAGGAGGGGGCGTACAATGAGCAGTTCTTC. This translates into CASKKEGAYNEQFF.

The chain employs TRBV10-2 and TRBJ1-5, with D possibly being TRBD1 (5 bases). The V gene's germline CDR1 is WSHSY and CDR2 SAAADI. The CDR3 extends over 12 amino acids. The germline V and J ends were trimmed by 0 bases and 10 bases, with 7 bases remaining between them. DNA of the CDR3: TGCGCCAGCAGTGAGTCGAGGGGTCCCCAGCATTTT. Its translation is CASSESRGPQHF.

The J gene is TRBJ1-4, the V gene TRBV7-9; TRBD1 matches at 7 bases. CDR3 length: 15 amino acids. CDR1 and CDR2 (germline): SEHNR, FQNEAQ (reference sequence). V shed 5 bases and J 5 bases; nucleotides not matched to a gene: 8. DNA for the CDR3: TGTGCCAGCAGCGTCCGAGGGACAGAGAATGAAAAACTGTTTTTT. Encoded protein: CASSVRGTENEKLFF.

This chain uses TRBV30 with TRBJ1-5; D unresolved. The V end was cut by 0 bases, the J end by 4 bases, with 10 bases between. The CDR3 totals 14 residues. Germline V CDR1 and CDR2: GTSNPN, SVGIG (reference sequence). The CDR3 is CAWSVGLLNQPQHF. In nucleotides, the CDR3 is TGTGCCTGGAGTGTAGGACTGTTAAATCAGCCCCAGCATTTT.

This chain joins TRBV15 and TRBJ1-5; D gene unclear. Trimming pared 6 bases from V and 7 bases from J, leaving 10 bases between. This CDR3 is built from 12 residues. Per germline, CDR1 LNHNV and CDR2 YYDKDF (reference sequence). The DNA of the CDR3 is TGTGCCACCAGTACGGGAGGGCAGCCCCAGCATTTT. It yields the protein CATSTGGQPQHF.

The chain recombines TRBV11-3 with TRBJ2-2; TRBD2 matches 7 bases. CDR1 is SGHNT and CDR2 is YENEEA in the germline V gene. Trimming at V came to 3 bases and at J to 0 bases, leaving 4 bases not matched to a gene. CDR3 length equals 16 residues. The CDR3 sequence is CASSFGRGTNTGELFF. The CDR3 coding sequence is TGTGCCAGCAGCTTTGGGCGGGGGACGAACACCGGGGAGCTGTTTTTT.

This clone was found a few times. The V gene is TRBV2, the J gene TRBJ1-5; no firm D call. The CDR3 has 13 residues. Deletions cut 2 bases from V and 1 base from J, with 3 bases between. The germline gives CDR1 SNHLY, CDR2 FYNNEI. CDR3 sequence reads: CASSERSNQPQHF. In nucleotides, the CDR3 is TGTGCCAGCAGTGAACGGAGCAATCAGCCCCAGCATTTT.

The rearrangement uses TRBV30 and TRBJ1-1; perhaps TRBD1 as D (5 bases). This CDR3 region has 11 residues. Germline V gene data show CDR1 as GTSNPN and CDR2 as SVGIG (reference sequence). V lost 8 bases and J lost 6, with 13 bases in between. The CDR3, as DNA: TGTGCCGGACGGGGACGGCCTGAAGCTTTCTTT. This translates into CAGRGRPEAFF.

This sequence joins TRBV28 and TRBJ2-7; D is undetermined. Germline CDR1 and CDR2: MDHEN and SYDVKM. The CDR3 has 15 residues. Trimming stripped 5 bases from V and 1 base from J, with 15 bases between. The CDR3 DNA is TGTGCCAGCAGTAAAGGGCAGCTTTTATCCTACGAGCAGTACTTC. Amino acids: CASSKGQLLSYEQYF.

Comments on this clone: This sequence may be a read error, since a much larger clone differs from it by one base. Distinct nucleotide sequences in the sample also encode this CDR3. V gene TRBV29-1 combines with J gene TRBJ2-7; the match to TRBD2 covers 12 bases. The CDR3 is 13 residues long. V was pared by 4 bases and J by 7 bases, with 5 bases of the junction left unmatched. CDR1 is SQVTM, CDR2 ANQGSEA, per germline. CDR3 in amino acids: CSVAGLAGYEQYF. The CDR3 DNA is TGCAGCGTTGCGGGACTAGCGGGCTATGAGCAGTACTTC.

As regards this clone: A read error may explain this, as a much larger clone is one base away. The chain uses TRBV7-3 and TRBJ2-5, with 8 bases fitting TRBD2. The V gene end was trimmed by 8 bases and the J gene end by 4 bases; junction bases not matched to a gene: 3. The CDR3 consists of 12 residues. Germline lookup yields CDR1 SGHTA and CDR2 FQGTGA. The CDR3 bases are TGTGCCAGCGGGCTAGCGGGAGAGACCCAGTACTTC. Translation gives CASGLAGETQYF. Drawing the rest from reference TRBV7-3 and TRBJ2-5, the complete variable domain is GAGVSQTPSNKVTEKGKYVELRCDPISGHTALYWYRQSLGQGPEFLIYFQGTGAADDSGLPNDRFFAVRPEGSVSTLKIQRTERGDSAVYLCASGLAGETQYFGPGTRLLVL.

This clone was picked up many times. V gene TRBV5-1 combines with J gene TRBJ2-3; maybe TRBD2 (6 bases). Trimming cost V 3 bases and J 4 bases, with 12 bases left between them. This CDR3 has 14 amino acids. Germline V gives CDR1 SGHRS, CDR2 YFSETQ. The CDR3 reads CASSSLTSSDTQYF. In DNA, the CDR3 is TGCGCCAGCAGCTCGCTAACTAGCTCAGATACGCAGTATTTT.

The V gene is TRBV5-4, the J gene TRBJ1-2, with D perhaps matching TRBD1 (6 bases). This CDR3 spans 13 amino acids. The germline CDR1 and CDR2 sequences are SGHNT and YYREEE (reference sequence). The V end lost 0 bases, the J end lost 11 bases, and 14 bases lay between the germline ends. The CDR3 region is CASSLASGVWYTF. CDR3 in DNA: TGTGCCAGCAGCTTGGCCTCAGGGGTTTGGTACACCTTC. The full variable domain, its missing parts supplied by reference TRBV5-4 and TRBJ1-2, is ETGVTQSPTHLIKTRGQQVTLRCSSQSGHNTVSWYQQALGQGPQFIFQYYREEENGRGNFPPRFSGLQFPNYSSELNVNALELDDSALYLCASSLASGVWYTFGSGTRLTVV.

This CDR3 is CASSFLGEQFF. The CDR3 DNA is TGTGCCAGCAGCTTCCTCGGTGAGCAGTTCTTC. This chain links TRBV7-2 with TRBJ2-1; no clear D. There are 11 residues in the CDR3. V was cut by 3 bases and J by 9 bases, with 6 bases left in between. Germline V lookup: CDR1 SGHTA, CDR2 FQGNSA.

The rearrangement joins TRBV6-1 to TRBJ1-2; D is possibly TRBD1 (5 bases). The V end was cut by 6 bases, the J end by 1 base, with 12 bases between. CDR3 length: 14 amino acids. The germline gives CDR1 MNHNS, CDR2 SASEGT. The DNA for the CDR3 is TGTGCCAGCAGGAGGGGTCAAATTAACTATGGCTACACCTTC. Encoded protein: CASRRGQINYGYTF.

The chain carries TRBV27 and TRBJ1-3; no firm D call. V was trimmed by 0 bases and J by 0 bases, leaving 12 bases between them. The CDR3 is 17 amino acids. The germline gives CDR1 MNHEY, CDR2 SMNVEV (reference sequence). CDR3 sequence reads: CASSLSWAETSGNTIYF. The CDR3 DNA reads as TGTGCCAGCAGTTTATCGTGGGCGGAAACCTCTGGAAACACCATATATTTT.

The V gene is TRBV2, the J gene TRBJ2-7; D remains unclear. V was shortened by 6 bases and J by 6 bases, with 12 bases between the two germline ends. Germline assignment: CDR1 SNHLY and CDR2 FYNNEI. This CDR3 region has 12 residues. CDR3: CASRSGSLEQYF. CDR3 coding DNA: TGTGCCAGCAGATCGGGCAGCCTCGAGCAGTACTTC.

The chain joins TRBV29-1 to TRBJ2-3; no reliable D call. Trimming left V 5 bases short and J 4 bases short, with 7 bases between. The CDR3 has 11 residues. CDR1 is SQVTM, CDR2 ANQGSEA, per germline. The CDR3 DNA is TGCAGCGTTCGAAAGGCAGATACGCAGTATTTT. Amino acids: CSVRKADTQYF.

This chain joins TRBV28 and TRBJ1-1; TRBD1 matches at 7 bases. The CDR3 sequence is 15 residues long. Germline V lookup: CDR1 MDHEN, CDR2 SYDVKM. After removal of 0 bases from V and 8 bases from J, the junction contained 9 bases not matched to a gene. The CDR3 spells CASSLWGTAPTEAFF. In nucleotides, the CDR3 is TGTGCCAGCAGTTTATGGGGGACAGCCCCCACGGAAGCTTTCTTT. The entire variable domain, with the rest obtained from reference TRBV28 and TRBJ1-1, is as follows: DVKVTQSSRYLVKRTGEKVFLECVQDMDHENMFWYRQDPGLGLRLIYFSYDVKMKEKGDIPEGYSVSREKKERFSLILESASTNQTSMYLCASSLWGTAPTEAFFGQGTRLTVV.

This rearrangement joins TRBV14 to TRBJ1-1; D might be TRBD1 (5 bases). Germline V gene lookup returns CDR1 SGHDN and CDR2 FVKESK. The CDR3 has 14 amino acids. V gave up 3 bases and J gave up 2 bases, with 10 bases separating them. The chain's CDR3 is CASSHLRDNTEAFF. In DNA form, the CDR3 reads TGTGCCAGCAGCCACCTCCGGGACAACACTGAAGCTTTCTTT.